This TCR beta chain was identified in a study of CD8 T cells in Susac syndrome (dated by TCRdb to about 2019). Regarding the study in general: Among the sequenced Susac syndrome patients, five or six had clinically active disease and fewer than ten were in clinical remission. The study used repertoire sequencing to test whether antigen drove CD8+ T cell activation and differentiation in Susac syndrome. At the time of blood withdrawal, Susac syndrome patients were either therapy-naive, taking corticosteroids (with some also receiving IVIg), or on IVIg alone.

This clonotype occurred once. Its target antigen remains unknown. Base qualities are missing; no much larger clone stands one base away. One read alone makes for weak evidence. In the germline V gene, CDR1 corresponds to SNHLY and CDR2 to FYNNEI. The CDR3 contains 14 residues, cysteine and phenylalanine counted. Only the CDR3 portion is preserved as DNA: 42 bases, with reading frame beginning at the first base. V loses 3 bases of germline sequence and J loses 6 bases, and the interval between the two ends is 15 bases. RNA was extracted with the RNeasy kit and roughly 0.45 to 1 ug was reverse transcribed using random hexamers. The immunoSEQ multiplex PCR assay, covering 54 Vbeta and 13 Jbeta segments, was used to amplify TCR beta CDR3 regions. PCR amplification bias was corrected by using a synthetic template baseline for primer optimization and computational correction. The authors processed their data as follows. Reads were assigned to V, D and J genes according to IMGT and analyzed in immunoSEQ Analyzer, with only productive sequences retained. Clonality was calculated as one minus the Shannon entropy normalized by log2 of the number of productive unique sequences. For each patient and control, public and private clones were evaluated among the 100 most prevalent clones. Susac-specific clones were defined as absent from healthy and MS cohorts, around 980 published viral clones and other ImmuneACCESS disease sequences. TCRdb trimmed the raw reads at Q25, called clones with MiXCR and kept productive beta chains. Rows are combined by CDR3 protein, so each entry shows the most common genes and DNA. The V and J calls here are based on TCRdb, not the publication. The sample table records about 120,000 distinct CDR3 sequences; nearly 96% of these occur just once. The biggest ten clones account for approximately 0.15% of the sample.

Peripheral blood CD8+ and CD4+ T cells from healthy donors, Susac syndrome patients and multiple sclerosis patients were profiled by high-throughput TCR beta sequencing. Recently defined diagnostic criteria for definite or probable disease were met by the Susac syndrome patients. Bulk CD8+ and CD4+ T cells were purified magnetically by negative isolation, whereas CD8+ TEMRA cells were enriched by FACS. Blood was collected in EDTA tubes and processed within 24 hours, with PBMCs isolated through density gradient centrifugation. PBMCs intended for TCR sequencing were frozen in liquid nitrogen and were later thawed in a 37 degrees C water bath. The sorted or isolated CD4+, CD8+ and CD8+ TEMRA cells had a purity of 90% or higher. What the research found in general, with its limitations: The CD4+ T cell repertoire of patients with Susac syndrome showed no detectable clonal expansion. The TCR sequencing and HLA analysis was acknowledged to have included a relatively small number of individuals.

Sequences were obtained from CD4+ T cells from PBMCs. This sequence uses TRBV2 and TRBJ2-7, and possibly TRBD1, on 6 matching bases. This receptor was obtained from a human donor with Susac syndrome. The CDR3 reads as follows: CASSDGQSSGEQYF. The nucleotides read TGTGCCAGCAGTGATGGACAGTCCAGTGGCGAGCAGTACTTC.